This T cell receptor beta chain was profiled in a study of T cells in Graves' hyperthyroidism and ophthalmopathy. Study-wide results and limits: Most thyroid clonotypes expanded above 0.001 were also detected in blood. Researchers report that a 13 V-J model separated ophthalmopathy from stable hyperthyroidism.

As concerns this clonotype: Antigen unknown.

This CDR3 has 16 residues. Unmatched junction bases numbered 11, after V lost 7 bases and J lost 1 base. CDR1 is SGHRS and CDR2 is YFSETQ in the germline V gene. Amplified TCR beta CDR3 regions came from RNA transcripts. Using the HTBI primer set, a first-round RT-PCR was run on the TCR CDR3. TCRdb re-called the multiplex PCR reads through MiXCR, storing one row per CDR3 protein. This sample yields around 210,000 distinct CDR3 sequences, of which roughly 17% are seen a single time; more than 50% belongs to the top ten. Clinical symptoms, serum thyroxine, TRAb, thyroid ultrasound and orbital computed tomography established diagnosis. The authors took PBMCs from 10 ml fresh peripheral blood.

The sequenced sample consisted of blood. The origin of this receptor is a woman aged 50 to 65 with Graves' hyperthyroidism. The chain has TRBV5-1 and TRBJ1-1; TRBD1 matches 9 bases. For the CDR3, the DNA is TGCGCCAGCTATAAACAGGGGGCGGTCGGGAACACTGAAGCTTTCTTT. Protein: CASYKQGAVGNTEAFF.